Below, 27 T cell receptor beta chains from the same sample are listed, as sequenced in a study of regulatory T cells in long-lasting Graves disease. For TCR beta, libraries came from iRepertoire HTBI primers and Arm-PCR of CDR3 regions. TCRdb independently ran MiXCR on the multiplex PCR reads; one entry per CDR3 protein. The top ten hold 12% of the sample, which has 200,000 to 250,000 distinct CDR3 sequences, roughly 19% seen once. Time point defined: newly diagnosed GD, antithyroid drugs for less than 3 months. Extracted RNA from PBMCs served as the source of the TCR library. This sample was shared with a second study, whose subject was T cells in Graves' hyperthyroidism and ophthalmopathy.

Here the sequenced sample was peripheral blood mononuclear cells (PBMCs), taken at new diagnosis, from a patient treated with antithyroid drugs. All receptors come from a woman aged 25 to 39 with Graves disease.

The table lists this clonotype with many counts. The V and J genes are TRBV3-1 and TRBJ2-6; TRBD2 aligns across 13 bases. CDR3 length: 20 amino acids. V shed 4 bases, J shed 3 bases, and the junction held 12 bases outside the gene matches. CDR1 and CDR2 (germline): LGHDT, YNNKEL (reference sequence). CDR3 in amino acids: CASSLTLLAGGTIGANVLTF. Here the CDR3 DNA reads TGTGCCAGCAGCCTCACTTTACTAGCGGGGGGGACTATTGGGGCCAACGTCCTGACTTTC. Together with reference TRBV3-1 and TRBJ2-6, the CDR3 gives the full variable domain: DTAVSQTPKYLVTQMGNDKSIKCEQNLGHDTMYWYKQDSKKFLKIMFSYNNKELIINETVPNRFSPKSPDKAHLNLHINSLELGDSAVYFCASSLTLLAGGTIGANVLTFGAGSRLTVL.

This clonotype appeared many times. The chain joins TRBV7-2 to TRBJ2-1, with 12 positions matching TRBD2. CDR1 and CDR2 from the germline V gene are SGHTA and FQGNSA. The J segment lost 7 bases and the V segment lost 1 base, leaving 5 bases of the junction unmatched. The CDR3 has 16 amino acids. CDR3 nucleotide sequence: TGTGCCAGCAGCTTAGTTGGGACTAGCGGGCGGAATGAGCAGTTCTTC. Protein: CASSLVGTSGRNEQFF.

The CDR3 bases are TGTGCCAGCAGCCTCCAAGGCATAGCGGGGAGTAGGGAGACCCAGTACTTC. This translates into CASSLQGIAGSRETQYF. The V call is TRBV6-1, the J call TRBJ2-5, with 8 bases that match TRBD2. CDR1 MNHNS and CDR2 SASEGT come from the germline V gene. The CDR3 sequence is 17 residues long. Trimming took 6 bases from V and 5 from J; bases not matched to a gene: 17.

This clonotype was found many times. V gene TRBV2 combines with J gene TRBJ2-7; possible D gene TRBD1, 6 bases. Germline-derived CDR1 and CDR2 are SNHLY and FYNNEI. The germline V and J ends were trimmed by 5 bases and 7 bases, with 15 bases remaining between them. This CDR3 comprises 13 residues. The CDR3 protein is CASSQTSGEEQYF. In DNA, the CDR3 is TGTGCCAGCAGTCAGACCTCAGGGGAAGAGCAGTACTTC.

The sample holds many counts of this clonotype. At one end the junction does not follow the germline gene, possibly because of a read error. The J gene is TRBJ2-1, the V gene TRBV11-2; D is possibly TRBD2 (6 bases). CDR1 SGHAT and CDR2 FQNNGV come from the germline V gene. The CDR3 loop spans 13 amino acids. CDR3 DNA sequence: TGCGCCAGCAGCTCGGGACTGTACAATGAGCAGTTCTTC. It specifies CASSSGLYNEQFF.

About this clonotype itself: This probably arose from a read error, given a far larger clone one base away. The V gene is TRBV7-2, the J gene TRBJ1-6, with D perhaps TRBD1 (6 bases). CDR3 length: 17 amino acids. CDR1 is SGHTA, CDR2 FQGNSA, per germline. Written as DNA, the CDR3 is TGTGCCAGCAGCTTAGTGTCATTGGGGACAAAGAATTCACCCCCCCACTTT. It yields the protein CASSLVSLGTKNSPPHF. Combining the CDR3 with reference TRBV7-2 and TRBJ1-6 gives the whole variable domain GAGVSQSPSNKVTEKGKDVELRCDPISGHTALYWYRQSLGQGLEFLIYFQGNSAPDKSGLPSDRFSAERTGGSVSTLTIQRTQQEDSAVYLCASSLVSLGTKNSPPHFGNGTRLTVT.

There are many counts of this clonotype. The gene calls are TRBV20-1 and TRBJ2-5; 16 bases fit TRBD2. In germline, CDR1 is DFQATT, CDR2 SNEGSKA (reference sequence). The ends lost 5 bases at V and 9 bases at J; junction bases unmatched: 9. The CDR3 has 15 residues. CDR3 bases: TGCAGTGCTCCCGGGACTAGCGGGGGGGGGGAGGCCCAGTACTTC. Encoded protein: CSAPGTSGGGEAQYF.

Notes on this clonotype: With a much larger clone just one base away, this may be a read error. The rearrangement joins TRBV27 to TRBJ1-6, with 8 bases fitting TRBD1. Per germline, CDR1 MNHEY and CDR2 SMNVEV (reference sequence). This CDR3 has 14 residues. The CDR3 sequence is CASGLGQGNSPLHF. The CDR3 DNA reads TGTGCCAGCGGTTTAGGACAGGGTAATTCACCCCTCCACTTT.

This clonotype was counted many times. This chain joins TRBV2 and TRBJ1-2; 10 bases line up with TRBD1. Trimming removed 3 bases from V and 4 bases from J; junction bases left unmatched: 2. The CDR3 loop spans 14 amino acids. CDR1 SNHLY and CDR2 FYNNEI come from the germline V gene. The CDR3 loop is CASSETGGGYGYTF. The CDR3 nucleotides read TGTGCCAGCAGTGAGACAGGGGGCGGCTATGGCTACACCTTC.

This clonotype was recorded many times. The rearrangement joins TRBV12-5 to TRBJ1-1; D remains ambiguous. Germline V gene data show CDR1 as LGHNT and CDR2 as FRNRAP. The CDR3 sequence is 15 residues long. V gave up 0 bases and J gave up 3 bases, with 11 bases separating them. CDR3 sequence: CASGLVLGRDTEAFF. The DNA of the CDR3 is TGTGCTAGTGGTTTGGTACTAGGGCGGGACACTGAAGCTTTCTTT.

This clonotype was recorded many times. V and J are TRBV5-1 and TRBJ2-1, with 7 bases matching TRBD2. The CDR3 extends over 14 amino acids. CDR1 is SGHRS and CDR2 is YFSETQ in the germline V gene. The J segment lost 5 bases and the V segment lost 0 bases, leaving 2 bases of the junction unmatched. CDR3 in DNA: TGCGCCAGCAGCTTGGGAGCGGGAAACAATGAGCAGTTCTTC. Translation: CASSLGAGNNEQFF.

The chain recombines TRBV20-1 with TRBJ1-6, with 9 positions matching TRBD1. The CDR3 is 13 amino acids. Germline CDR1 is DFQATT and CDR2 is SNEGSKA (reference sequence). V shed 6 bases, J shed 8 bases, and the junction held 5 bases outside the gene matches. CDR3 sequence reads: CSAGQGLDSPLHF. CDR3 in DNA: TGCAGTGCCGGACAGGGGCTGGATTCACCCCTCCACTTT.

The CDR3 reads CASSDTDRNTEAFF. The CDR3 region has the DNA TGTGCCAGCAGTGACACCGACAGGAACACTGAAGCTTTCTTT. The chain joins TRBV6-1 to TRBJ1-1; a possible D gene is TRBD1 (5 bases). In germline, CDR1 is MNHNS, CDR2 SASEGT. V lost 3 bases to trimming and J lost 1 base, with 9 bases between them. CDR3 size: 14 residues.

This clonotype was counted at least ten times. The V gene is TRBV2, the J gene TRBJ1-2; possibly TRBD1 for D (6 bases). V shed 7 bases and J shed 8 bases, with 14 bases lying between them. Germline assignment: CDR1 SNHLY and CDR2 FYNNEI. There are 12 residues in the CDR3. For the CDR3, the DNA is TGTGCCAGCAAAGAGGCAGGGGACGGCTACACCTTC. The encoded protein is CASKEAGDGYTF.

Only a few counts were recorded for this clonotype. CDR3 nucleotide sequence: TGTGCCAGCAGTGAAGCGCTGGGGGAGACCCAGTACTTC. Protein: CASSEALGETQYF. The rearrangement joins TRBV6-1 to TRBJ2-5; D is unclear. Per the germline V gene, CDR1 is MNHNS and CDR2 is SASEGT. The V and J ends lost 0 bases and 5 bases respectively, with 7 bases between them. CDR3 size: 13 residues.

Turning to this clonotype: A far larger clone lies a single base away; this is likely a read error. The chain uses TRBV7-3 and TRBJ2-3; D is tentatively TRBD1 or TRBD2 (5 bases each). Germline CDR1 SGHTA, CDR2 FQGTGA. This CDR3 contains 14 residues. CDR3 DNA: TGTGCCGGCAGCCCCGGGGCGAGTTCGAATACGCAGTATTTT. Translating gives CAGSPGASSNTQYF.

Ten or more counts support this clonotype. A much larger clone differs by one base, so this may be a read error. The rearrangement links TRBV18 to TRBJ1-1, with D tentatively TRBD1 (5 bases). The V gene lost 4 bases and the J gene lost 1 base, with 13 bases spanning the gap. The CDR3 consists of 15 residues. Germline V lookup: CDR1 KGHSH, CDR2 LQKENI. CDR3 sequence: CASSHPGPGNTEAFF. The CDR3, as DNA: TGTGCCAGCTCACATCCGGGGCCAGGGAACACTGAAGCTTTCTTT.

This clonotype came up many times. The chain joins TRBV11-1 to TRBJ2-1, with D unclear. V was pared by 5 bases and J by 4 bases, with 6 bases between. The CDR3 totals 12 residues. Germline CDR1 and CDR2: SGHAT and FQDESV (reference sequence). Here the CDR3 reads CASSPKYNEQFF. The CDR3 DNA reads TGTGCCAGCAGCCCCAAATACAATGAGCAGTTCTTC. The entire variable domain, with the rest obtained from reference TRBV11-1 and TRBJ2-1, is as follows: EAEVAQSPRYKITEKSQAVAFWCDPISGHATLYWYRQILGQGPELLVQFQDESVVDDSQLPKDRFSAERLKGVDSTLKIQPAELGDSAMYLCASSPKYNEQFFGPGTRLTVL.

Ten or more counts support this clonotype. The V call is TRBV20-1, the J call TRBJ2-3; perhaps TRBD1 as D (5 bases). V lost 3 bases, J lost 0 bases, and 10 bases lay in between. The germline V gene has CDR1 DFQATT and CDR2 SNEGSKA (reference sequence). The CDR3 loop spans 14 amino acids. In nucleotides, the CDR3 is TGCAGTGCTAGGCAGGGTCTAAGCACAGATACGCAGTATTTT. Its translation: CSARQGLSTDTQYF.

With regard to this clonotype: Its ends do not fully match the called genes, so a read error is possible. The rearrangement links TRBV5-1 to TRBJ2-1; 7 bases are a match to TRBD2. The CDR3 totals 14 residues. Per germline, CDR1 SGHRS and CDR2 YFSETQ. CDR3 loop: CANSPRGDSSRQFF. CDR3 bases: TGCGCCAACAGCCCTCGGGGGGACTCCTCTAGGCAGTTCTTC.

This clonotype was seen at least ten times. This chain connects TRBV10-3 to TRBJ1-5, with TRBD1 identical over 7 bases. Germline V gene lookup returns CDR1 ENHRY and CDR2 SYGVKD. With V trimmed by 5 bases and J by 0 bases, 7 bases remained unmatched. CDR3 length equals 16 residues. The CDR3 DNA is TGTGCCATCAGTCGTGACAGGGACTTTAGCAATCAGCCCCAGCATTTT. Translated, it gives CAISRDRDFSNQPQHF.

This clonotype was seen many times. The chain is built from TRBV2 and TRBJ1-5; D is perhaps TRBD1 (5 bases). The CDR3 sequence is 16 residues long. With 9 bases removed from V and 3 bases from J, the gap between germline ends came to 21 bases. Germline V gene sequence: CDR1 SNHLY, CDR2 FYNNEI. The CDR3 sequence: CASSRQSQGPNQPQHF. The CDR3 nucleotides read TGTGCCAGTAGTCGACAGTCTCAGGGCCCCAATCAGCCCCAGCATTTT.

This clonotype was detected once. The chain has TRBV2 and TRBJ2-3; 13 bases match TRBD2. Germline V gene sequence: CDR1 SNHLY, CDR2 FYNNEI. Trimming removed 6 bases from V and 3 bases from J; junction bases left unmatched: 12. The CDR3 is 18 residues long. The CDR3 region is CASRARLGLAGLTDTQYF. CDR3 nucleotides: TGTGCCAGCAGGGCGCGCCTGGGACTAGCGGGGCTTACAGATACGCAGTATTTT. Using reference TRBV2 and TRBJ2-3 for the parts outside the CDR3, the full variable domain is EPEVTQTPSHQVTQMGQEVILRCVPISNHLYFYWYRQILGQKVEFLVSFYNNEISEKSEIFDDQFSVERPDGSNFTLKIRSTKLEDSAMYFCASRARLGLAGLTDTQYFGPGTRLTVL.

The chain's CDR3 is CASSPGPGDYGYTF. CDR3 sequence (DNA): TGTGCCAGCAGCCCTGGCCCCGGGGACTATGGCTACACCTTC. This rearrangement joins TRBV9 to TRBJ1-2; D uncertain. This CDR3 contains 14 residues. Germline V gives CDR1 SGDLS, CDR2 YYNGEE. Trimming removed 4 bases from V and 3 bases from J, with 13 bases in between.

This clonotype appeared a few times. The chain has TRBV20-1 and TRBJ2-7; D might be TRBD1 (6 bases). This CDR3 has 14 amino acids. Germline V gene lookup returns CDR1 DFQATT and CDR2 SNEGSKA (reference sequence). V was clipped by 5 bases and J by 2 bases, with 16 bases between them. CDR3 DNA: TGCAGTGCTCACCACTACAGGGACCCCTACGAGCAGTACTTC. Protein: CSAHHYRDPYEQYF.

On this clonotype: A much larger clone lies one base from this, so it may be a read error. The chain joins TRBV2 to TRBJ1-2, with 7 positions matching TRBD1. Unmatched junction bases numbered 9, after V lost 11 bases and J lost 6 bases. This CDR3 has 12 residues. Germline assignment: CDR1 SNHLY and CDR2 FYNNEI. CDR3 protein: CAGRQGVDGYTF. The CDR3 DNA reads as TGTGCCGGCCGGCAGGGGGTTGATGGCTACACCTTC.

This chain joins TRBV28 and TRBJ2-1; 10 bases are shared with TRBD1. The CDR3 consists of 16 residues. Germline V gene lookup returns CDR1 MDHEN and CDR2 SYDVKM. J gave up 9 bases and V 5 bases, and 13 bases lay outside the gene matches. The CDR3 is CASSPPGQGQFGEQFF. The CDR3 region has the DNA TGTGCCAGCAGTCCCCCGGGACAGGGGCAATTCGGTGAGCAGTTCTTC. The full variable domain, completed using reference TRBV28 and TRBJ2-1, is DVKVTQSSRYLVKRTGEKVFLECVQDMDHENMFWYRQDPGLGLRLIYFSYDVKMKEKGDIPEGYSVSREKKERFSLILESASTNQTSMYLCASSPPGQGQFGEQFFGPGTRLTVL.